Listed here are 2 T cell receptor beta chains from one sample, sequenced in a study of blood T cell repertoires in COVID-19. TCRdb's copy holds only in-frame clones and misses some; the assay was immunoSEQ multiplex PCR. The sample yields more than 300,000 clones, roughly nine tenths seen once. The specimen was PBMCs or T cells enriched from blood (not recorded which). These receptors came from a woman between 40 and 55 years old who had been exposed to COVID-19.

About this clone itself: This specimen includes other DNA sequences encoding the same CDR3. The genes are TRBV6-5 and TRBJ1-1; weak D call: TRBD1 (5 bases). Germline-derived CDR1 and CDR2 are MNHEY and SVGAGI. The CDR3 is 15 residues long. V lost 0 bases and J 0 bases, leaving 8 bases between the germline ends. This CDR3 is CASSYSGGMNTEAFF. In DNA, the CDR3 is TGTGCCAGCAGTTACTCGGGGGGGATGAACACTGAAGCTTTCTTT.

The genes are TRBV9 and TRBJ1-4; TRBD1 matches 7 bases. The V segment lost 4 bases and the J segment 5 bases; nucleotides outside the gene matches: 5. Germline V CDR1 and CDR2: SGDLS, YYNGEE. The CDR3 has 14 residues. The CDR3 region has the DNA TGTGCCAGCAGCTTCGGGACAGTAAATGAAAAACTGTTTTTT. Protein: CASSFGTVNEKLFF. The whole variable domain, remainder taken from reference TRBV9 and TRBJ1-4, is DSGVTQTPKHLITATGQRVTLRCSPRSGDLSVYWYQQSLDQGLQFLIQYYNGEERAKGNILERFSAQQFPDLHSELNLSSLELGDSALYFCASSFGTVNEKLFFGSGTQLSVL.